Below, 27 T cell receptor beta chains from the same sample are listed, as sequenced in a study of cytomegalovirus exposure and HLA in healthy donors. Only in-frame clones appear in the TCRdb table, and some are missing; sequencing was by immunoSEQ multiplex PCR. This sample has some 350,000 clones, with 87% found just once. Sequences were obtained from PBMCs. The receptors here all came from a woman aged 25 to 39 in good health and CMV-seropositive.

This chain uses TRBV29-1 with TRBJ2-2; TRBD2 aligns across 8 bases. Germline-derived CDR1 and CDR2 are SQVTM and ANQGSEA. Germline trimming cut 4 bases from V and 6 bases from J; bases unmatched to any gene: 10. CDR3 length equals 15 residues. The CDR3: CSVGQVAGSSGELFF. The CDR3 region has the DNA TGCAGCGTTGGCCAAGTAGCGGGGTCATCCGGGGAGCTGTTTTTT.

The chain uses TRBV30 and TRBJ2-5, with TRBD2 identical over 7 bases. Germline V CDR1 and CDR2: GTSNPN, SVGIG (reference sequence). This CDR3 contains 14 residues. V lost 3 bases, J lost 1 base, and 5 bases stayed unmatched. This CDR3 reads CAWRDSGFQETQYF. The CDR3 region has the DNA TGTGCCTGGAGAGATAGCGGGTTCCAAGAGACCCAGTACTTC. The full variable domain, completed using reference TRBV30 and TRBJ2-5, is SQTIHQWPATLVQPVGSPLSLECTVEGTSNPNLYWYRQAAGRGLQLLFYSVGIGQISSEVPQNLSASRPQDRQFILSSKKLLLSDSGFYLCAWRDSGFQETQYFGPGTRLLVL.

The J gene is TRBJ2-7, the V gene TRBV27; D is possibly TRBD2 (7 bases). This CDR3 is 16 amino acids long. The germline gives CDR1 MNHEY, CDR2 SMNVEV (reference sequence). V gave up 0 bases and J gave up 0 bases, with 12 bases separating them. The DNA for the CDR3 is TGTGCCAGCAGTTTATCAGGGGGGGCCAGCTCCTACGAGCAGTACTTC. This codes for CASSLSGGASSYEQYF.

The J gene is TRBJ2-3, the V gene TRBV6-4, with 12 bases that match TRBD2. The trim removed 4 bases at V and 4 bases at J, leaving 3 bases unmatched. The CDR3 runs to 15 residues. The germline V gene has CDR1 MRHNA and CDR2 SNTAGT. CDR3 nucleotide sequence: TGTGCCAGCAGTGTCCTAGCGGGAGGGGCAGATACGCAGTATTTT. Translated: CASSVLAGGADTQYF.

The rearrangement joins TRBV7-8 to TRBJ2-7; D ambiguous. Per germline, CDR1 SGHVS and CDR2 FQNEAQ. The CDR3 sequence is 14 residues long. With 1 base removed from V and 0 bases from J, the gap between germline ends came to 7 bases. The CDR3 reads CASSLGVASYEQYF. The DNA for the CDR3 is TGTGCCAGCAGCTTAGGGGTAGCCTCCTACGAGCAGTACTTC.

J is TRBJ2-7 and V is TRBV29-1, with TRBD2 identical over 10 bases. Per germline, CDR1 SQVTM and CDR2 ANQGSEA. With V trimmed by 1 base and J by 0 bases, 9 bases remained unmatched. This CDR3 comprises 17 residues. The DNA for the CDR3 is TGCAGCGTTGAAGTTAGACCTAGCGGGAGAATCTCCTACGAGCAGTACTTC. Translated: CSVEVRPSGRISYEQYF.

CDR3 sequence: CASSFAAGGQETQYF. The DNA of the CDR3 is TGTGCCAGCAGTTTTGCAGCGGGGGGACAAGAGACCCAGTACTTC. V gene TRBV28 combines with J gene TRBJ2-5, with 9 nucleotides matching TRBD2. The germline V gene encodes CDR1 MDHEN and CDR2 SYDVKM. CDR3 length: 15 residues. Trimming removed 3 bases from V and 2 bases from J; junction bases left unmatched: 4.

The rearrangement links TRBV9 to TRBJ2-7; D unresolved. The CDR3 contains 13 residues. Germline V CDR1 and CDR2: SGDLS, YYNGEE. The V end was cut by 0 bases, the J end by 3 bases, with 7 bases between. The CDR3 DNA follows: TGTGCCAGCAGCGTAGAGACGGGCTACGAGCAGTACTTC. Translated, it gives CASSVETGYEQYF.

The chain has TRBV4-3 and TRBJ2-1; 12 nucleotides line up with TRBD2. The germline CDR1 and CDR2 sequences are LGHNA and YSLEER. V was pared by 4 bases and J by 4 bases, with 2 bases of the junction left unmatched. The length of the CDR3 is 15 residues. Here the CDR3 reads CASSLTSGSYNEQFF. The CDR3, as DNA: TGCGCCAGCAGCCTGACTAGCGGGAGTTACAATGAGCAGTTCTTC.

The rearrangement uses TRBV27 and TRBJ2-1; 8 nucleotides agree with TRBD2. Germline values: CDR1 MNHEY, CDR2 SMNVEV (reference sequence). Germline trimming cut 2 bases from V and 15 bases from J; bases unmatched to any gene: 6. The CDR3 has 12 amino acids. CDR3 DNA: TGTGCCAGCAGTTTACGGGAAGGGACTAGGTTCTTC. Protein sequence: CASSLREGTRFF.

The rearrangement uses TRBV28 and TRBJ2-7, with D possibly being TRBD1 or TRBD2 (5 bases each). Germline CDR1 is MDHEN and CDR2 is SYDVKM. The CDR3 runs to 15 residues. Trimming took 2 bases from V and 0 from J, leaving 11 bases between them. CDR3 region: CASSLRGVSSYEQYF. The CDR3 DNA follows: TGTGCCAGCAGTTTACGGGGCGTTAGCTCCTACGAGCAGTACTTC.

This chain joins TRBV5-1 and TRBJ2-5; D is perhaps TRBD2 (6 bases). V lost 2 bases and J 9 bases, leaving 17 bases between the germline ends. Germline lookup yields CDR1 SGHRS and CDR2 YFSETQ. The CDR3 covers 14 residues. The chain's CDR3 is CASSFGREWEAQYF. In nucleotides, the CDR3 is TGCGCCAGCAGCTTTGGCCGGGAATGGGAGGCCCAGTACTTC.

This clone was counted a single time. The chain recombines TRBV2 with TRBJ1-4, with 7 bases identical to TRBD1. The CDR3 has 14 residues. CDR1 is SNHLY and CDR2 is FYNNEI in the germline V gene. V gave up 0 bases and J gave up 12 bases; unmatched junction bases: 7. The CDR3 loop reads CASSEALPQGELFF. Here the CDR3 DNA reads TGTGCCAGCAGTGAAGCTCTTCCCCAGGGGGAACTGTTTTTT.

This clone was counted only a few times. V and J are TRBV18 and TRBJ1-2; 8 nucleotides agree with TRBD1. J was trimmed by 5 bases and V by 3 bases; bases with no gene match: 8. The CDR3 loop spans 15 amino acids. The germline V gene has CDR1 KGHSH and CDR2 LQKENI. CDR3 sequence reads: CASSPGQEGTYGYTF. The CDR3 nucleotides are TGTGCCAGCTCACCGGGACAGGAGGGTACTTATGGCTACACCTTC.

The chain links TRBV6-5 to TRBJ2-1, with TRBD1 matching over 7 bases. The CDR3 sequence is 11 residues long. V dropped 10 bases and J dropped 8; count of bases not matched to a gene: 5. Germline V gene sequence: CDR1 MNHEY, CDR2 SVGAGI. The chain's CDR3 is CATRRGHEQFF. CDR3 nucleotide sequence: TGTGCCACCAGAAGGGGGCATGAGCAGTTCTTC.

This chain's CDR3 is CASSSQPLAGWSTDTQYF. The DNA of the CDR3 is TGTGCCAGCAGCTCACAACCACTAGCGGGGTGGAGCACAGATACGCAGTATTTT. This chain uses TRBV7-3 with TRBJ2-3; 10 bases map to TRBD2. CDR3 size: 18 residues. The germline CDR1 and CDR2 sequences are SGHTA and FQGTGA. Trimming removed 4 bases from V and 0 bases from J; junction bases left unmatched: 10.

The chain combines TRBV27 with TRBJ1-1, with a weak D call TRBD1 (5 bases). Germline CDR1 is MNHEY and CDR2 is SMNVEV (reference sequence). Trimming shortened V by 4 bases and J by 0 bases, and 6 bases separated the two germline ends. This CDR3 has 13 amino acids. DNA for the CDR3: TGTGCCAGCAGTTGGGGGGTGAACACTGAAGCTTTCTTT. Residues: CASSWGVNTEAFF.

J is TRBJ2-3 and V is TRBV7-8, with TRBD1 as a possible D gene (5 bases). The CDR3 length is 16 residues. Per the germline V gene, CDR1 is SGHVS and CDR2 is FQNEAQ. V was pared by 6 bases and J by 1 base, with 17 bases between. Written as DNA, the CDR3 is TGTGCCAGCAGGCGATTGGGCAAAGGGGGCACAGATACGCAGTATTTT. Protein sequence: CASRRLGKGGTDTQYF.

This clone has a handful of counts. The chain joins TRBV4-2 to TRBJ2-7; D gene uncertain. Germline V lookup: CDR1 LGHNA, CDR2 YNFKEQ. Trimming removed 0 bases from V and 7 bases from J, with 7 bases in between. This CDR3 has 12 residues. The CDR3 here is CASSQDSREQYF. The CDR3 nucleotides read TGTGCCAGCAGCCAAGATTCGCGAGAGCAGTACTTC.

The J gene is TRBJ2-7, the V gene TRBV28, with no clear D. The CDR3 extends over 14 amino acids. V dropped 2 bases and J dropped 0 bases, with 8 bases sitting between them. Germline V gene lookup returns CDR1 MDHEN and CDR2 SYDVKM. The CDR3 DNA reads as TGTGCCAGCAGTTTAAAGGGCAACTCCTACGAGCAGTACTTC. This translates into CASSLKGNSYEQYF.

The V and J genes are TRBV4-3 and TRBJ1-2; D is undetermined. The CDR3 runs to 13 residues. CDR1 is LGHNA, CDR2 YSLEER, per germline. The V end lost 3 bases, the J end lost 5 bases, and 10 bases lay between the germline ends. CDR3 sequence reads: CASSQGLGYGYTF. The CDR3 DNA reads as TGCGCCAGCAGCCAGGGTTTGGGGTATGGCTACACCTTC.

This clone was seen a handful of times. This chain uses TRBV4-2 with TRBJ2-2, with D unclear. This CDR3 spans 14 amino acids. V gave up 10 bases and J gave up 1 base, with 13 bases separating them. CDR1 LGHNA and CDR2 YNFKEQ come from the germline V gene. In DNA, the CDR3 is TGTGCCACAAGTTGGGTGGAGAACACCGGGGAGCTGTTTTTT. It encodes CATSWVENTGELFF.

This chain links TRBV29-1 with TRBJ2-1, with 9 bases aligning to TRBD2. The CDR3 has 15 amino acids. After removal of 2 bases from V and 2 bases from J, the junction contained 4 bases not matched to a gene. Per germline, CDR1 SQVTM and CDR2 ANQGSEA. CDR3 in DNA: TGCAGCGTTGAAATTCTAGCGGGACCCTACAATGAGCAGTTCTTC. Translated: CSVEILAGPYNEQFF.

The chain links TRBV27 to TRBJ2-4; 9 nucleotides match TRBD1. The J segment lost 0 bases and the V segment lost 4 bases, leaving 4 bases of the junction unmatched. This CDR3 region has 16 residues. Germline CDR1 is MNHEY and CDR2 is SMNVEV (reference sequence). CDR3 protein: CASSSGTGLAKNIQYF. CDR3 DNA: TGTGCCAGCAGTTCGGGGACAGGGTTAGCCAAAAACATTCAGTACTTC.

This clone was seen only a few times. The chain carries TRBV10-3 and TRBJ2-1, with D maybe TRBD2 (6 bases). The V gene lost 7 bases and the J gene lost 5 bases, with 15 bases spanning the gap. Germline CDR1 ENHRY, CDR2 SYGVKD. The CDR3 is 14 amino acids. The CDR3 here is CAIKSWGEDNEQFF. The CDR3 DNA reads TGTGCCATCAAGAGTTGGGGGGAAGACAATGAGCAGTTCTTC.

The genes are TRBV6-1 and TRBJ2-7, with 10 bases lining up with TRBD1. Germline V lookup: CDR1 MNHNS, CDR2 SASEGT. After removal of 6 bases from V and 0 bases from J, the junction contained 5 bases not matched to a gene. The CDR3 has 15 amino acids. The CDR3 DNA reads TGTGCCAGCAGGGGGGACAGGGGAGACTCCTACGAGCAGTACTTC. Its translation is CASRGDRGDSYEQYF.

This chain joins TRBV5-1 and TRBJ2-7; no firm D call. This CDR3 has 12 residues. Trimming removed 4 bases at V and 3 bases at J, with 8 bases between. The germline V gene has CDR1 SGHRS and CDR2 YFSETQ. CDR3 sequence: CASSNQFYEQYF. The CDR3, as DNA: TGCGCCAGCAGCAACCAATTCTACGAGCAGTACTTC.